The T cell receptor (beta chain) described here comes from a study of T cell changes during pregnancy in multiple sclerosis (dated by TCRdb to about 2019). About the investigation overall: The study looked at changes in the T cell repertoire across pregnancy in women with multiple sclerosis.

Libraries were prepared through the immunoSEQ multiplex PCR assay. Sourced from immuneACCESS, this table was stored by TCRdb with only in-frame sequences that have V and J called. A share of the clones is absent; for the studies checked, an unresolved V gene accounts for under half, and the remainder has no known explanation. Present in this sample are 35,000 to 50,000 clones, 88% of which were seen just once. 0.9% to 1.5% of the sample is held by the ten biggest clonotypes. Concerning this clone: Its antigen is still unknown. No much larger clone is present one base from it, and per-base qualities are unavailable.

The CDR3 numbers 15 residues from cysteine through phenylalanine. The kept DNA is CDR3 alone, 45 bases in frame from the first base. According to the germline V gene (reference sequence), CDR1 reads MNHNY and CDR2 reads SVGAGI. V and J are trimmed by 5 bases and 1 base, and the gene matches miss 4 bases of the junction. The chain employs TRBV6-6 and TRBJ2-1; TRBD1 fits 8 bases in the junction. This clonotype was obtained from a female donor with multiple sclerosis, enrolled in a pregnancy study. The specimen comprised CD4+ T cells from peripheral blood mononuclear cells, sampled in the second trimester of pregnancy. The sequenced DNA is TGTGCCAGCAGTCCCAGGACAGGGTCCTACAATGAGCAGTTCTTC. Its protein product is CASSPRTGSYNEQFF.